This entry describes one TCR beta chain. Its antigen remains unknown. It was with a sample-barcoded 5' primer and a J-beta primer mix that a second PCR of about 6 to 12 cycles was run. TCRdb analysed the 5' RACE reads with MiXCR anew, one entry per CDR3 protein. The repertoire holds about 510,000 distinct CDR3 sequences, approximately 26% seen once, with approximately 3.5% in the top ten. The data are from a study of blood T cells in healthy people across ages. General study points: TCR beta diversity per million T cells fell roughly linearly with age. TCR beta diversity correlated strongly with naive T cell percentage.

These sequences were also reported in another study, on T cells of mothers and their children. That report adds: A few healthy Caucasian mothers served as donors, and their six children did as well. Regardless of relatedness, pairs show thymic selection shaping TCR recombination output in a similar manner.

The receptor's source is a boy aged 2 to 9 in good health. The sample consisted of blood.

CDR3 bases: TGTGCCACCAGCAGGACAGGGACTGCTAGCGGGAGTAACACAGATACGCAGTATTTT. Translating it yields CATSRTGTASGSNTDTQYF. V is TRBV15 and J is TRBJ2-3; 10 positions match TRBD2. The trim removed 3 bases at V and 2 bases at J, leaving 14 bases unmatched. Germline CDR1 reads LNHNV; CDR2 reads YYDKDF (reference sequence). The CDR3 has 19 residues.